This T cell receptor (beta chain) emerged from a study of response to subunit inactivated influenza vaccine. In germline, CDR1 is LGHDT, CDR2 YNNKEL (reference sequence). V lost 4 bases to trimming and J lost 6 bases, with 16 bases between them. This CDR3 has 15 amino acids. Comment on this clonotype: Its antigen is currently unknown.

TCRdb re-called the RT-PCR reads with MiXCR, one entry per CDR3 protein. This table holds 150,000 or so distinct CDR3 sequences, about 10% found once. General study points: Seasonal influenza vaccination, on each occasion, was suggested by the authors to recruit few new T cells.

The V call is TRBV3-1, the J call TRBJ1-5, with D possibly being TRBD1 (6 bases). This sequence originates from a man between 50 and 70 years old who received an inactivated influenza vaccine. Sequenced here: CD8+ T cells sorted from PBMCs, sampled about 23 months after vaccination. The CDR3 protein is CASSLSIGGIQPQHF. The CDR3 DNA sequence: TGTGCCAGCAGCCTTAGTATAGGGGGGATTCAGCCCCAGCATTTT.